Shown below are 10 T cell receptor beta chains from a single sample sequenced in a study of metastatic and nonmetastatic thyroid tumors. TCRdb re-called the PCR reads with MiXCR. The sample contains roughly 83,000 clones, about 15% of which appear only once. No patient received treatment before thyroid surgery. The specimen was blood. All receptors come from a female donor with papillary thyroid cancer or a benign thyroid nodule (not recorded which). Some clones in this sample may be carry-over from other donors' samples.

The sample holds a few counts of this clone. The V call is TRBV6-4, the J call TRBJ1-1; a weak D match, TRBD1 (6 bases). Germline CDR1 and CDR2: MRHNA and SNTAGT. The CDR3 extends over 14 amino acids. Trimming removed 7 bases from V and 3 bases from J, with 15 bases in between. The CDR3 coding sequence is TGTGCCAGCAATATGGACAGATTCGACACTGAAGCTTTCTTT. It encodes CASNMDRFDTEAFF.

With regard to this clone: This may arise from a read error, as a much more abundant clone is one base away. Different DNA sequences within this sample yield the same CDR3. V gene TRBV7-6 combines with J gene TRBJ2-2; unclear D gene. Trimming removed 6 bases at V and 1 base at J, with 15 bases between. This CDR3 has 16 amino acids. Germline loops: CDR1 SGHVS, CDR2 FNYEAQ. This CDR3 is CASRPGSQLNTGELFF. CDR3 in DNA: TGTGCCAGCAGGCCCGGGTCCCAGCTGAACACCGGGGAGCTGTTTTTT. The variable domain in full, with the rest retrieved from reference TRBV7-6 and TRBJ2-2, is GAGVSQSPRYKVTKRGQDVALRCDPISGHVSLYWYRQALGQGPEFLTYFNYEAQQDKSGLPNDRFSAERPEGSISTLTIQRTEQRDSAMYRCASRPGSQLNTGELFFGEGSRLTVL.

This clone appeared many times. The chain combines TRBV6-2 or TRBV6-3 with TRBJ1-5; D remains ambiguous. Germline assignment: CDR1 MNHEY and CDR2 SVGEGT. V lost 8 bases, J lost 3 bases, and 17 bases lay in between. There are 15 residues in the CDR3. The CDR3 here is CASCPPGQLNQPQHF. CDR3 DNA sequence: TGTGCCAGCTGTCCGCCCGGTCAGCTCAATCAGCCCCAGCATTTT.

A word on this clone: An end of the junction differs from the germline gene, which may be a read error. CDR3 region: CASILSVVSNQPQHF. The DNA for the CDR3 is TGTGCCAGCATCTTGTCGGTCGTCAGTAATCAGCCCCAGCATTTT. This chain uses TRBV5-6 with TRBJ1-5; D is uncertain. The CDR3 runs 15 residues. Germline values: CDR1 SGHDT, CDR2 YYEEEE.

This clone was counted a few times. Being one base from a much bigger clone, this may be a read error. Other DNA sequences in this sample translate to the same CDR3. The chain has TRBV6-2 or TRBV6-3 and TRBJ2-3; D is perhaps TRBD1 (5 bases). The V gene lost 6 bases and the J gene lost 2 bases, with 12 bases spanning the gap. The CDR3 runs to 14 residues. Germline CDR1 MNHEY, CDR2 SVGEGT. CDR3 nucleotide sequence: TGTGCCAGCAGCGGTCAGGGATCCACAGATACGCAGTATTTT. Amino acid sequence: CASSGQGSTDTQYF.

This clone was observed a handful of times. Sequence at one end of the junction differs from germline and may be a read error. This sequence joins TRBV2 and TRBJ2-7, with D possibly being TRBD2 (5 bases). The CDR3 has 14 residues. The germline gives CDR1 SNHLY, CDR2 FYNNEI. CDR3 bases: TGTGCCAGCAGACAGCATGGGAGCTCCTACGAGCAGGACTTC. Protein sequence: CASRQHGSSYEQDF.

This clone was counted only a few times. The chain joins TRBV28 to TRBJ2-7, with D possibly matching TRBD1 (5 bases). V shed 7 bases and J shed 3 bases, with 16 bases lying between them. This CDR3 is built from 14 residues. Germline CDR1 MDHEN, CDR2 SYDVKM. The CDR3 reads CASITPWGCYEQYF. CDR3 DNA sequence: TGTGCCAGCATTACCCCATGGGGCTGCTACGAGCAGTACTTC. The full variable domain, rest sourced from reference TRBV28 and TRBJ2-7, is DVKVTQSSRYLVKRTGEKVFLECVQDMDHENMFWYRQDPGLGLRLIYFSYDVKMKEKGDIPEGYSVSREKKERFSLILESASTNQTSMYLCASITPWGCYEQYFGPGTRLTVT.

Many counts were recorded for this clone. The chain has TRBV6-6 and TRBJ1-6; perhaps TRBD1 as D (5 bases). Trimming stripped 3 bases from V and 4 bases from J, with 16 bases between. Germline values: CDR1 MNHNY, CDR2 SVGAGI (reference sequence). There are 17 residues in the CDR3. The CDR3: CASSYYAGNRYNSPLHF. The CDR3 bases are TGTGCCAGCAGTTATTACGCAGGGAACCGTTATAATTCACCCCTCCACTTT.

For this clone: A single base separates this from a much larger clone, so it may be a read error. Distinct nucleotide sequences in the sample also encode this CDR3. The genes are TRBV4-1 and TRBJ2-7; TRBD2 aligns across 7 bases. The CDR3 contains 14 residues. J was trimmed by 4 bases and V by 3 bases; bases with no gene match: 6. Germline CDR1 MGHRA, CDR2 YSYEKL. As DNA, the CDR3 is TGCGCCAGCAGCCAGACGACTAGCTCTTACGAGCAGTACTTC. Its protein is CASSQTTSSYEQYF.

This clone was counted once. The gene calls are TRBV5-1 and TRBJ1-4; D gene uncertain. CDR1 SGHRS and CDR2 YFSETQ come from the germline V gene. V was clipped by 3 bases and J by 0 bases, with 15 bases between them. The CDR3 length is 17 residues. In DNA, the CDR3 is TGCGCCAGCAGCTCGGGCCGGATAGGGTCAACTAATGAAAAACTGTTTTTT. This sequence encodes CASSSGRIGSTNEKLFF.